This T cell receptor (beta chain) was identified in a study of radiotherapy plus CTLA-4 blockade in lung cancer (dated by TCRdb to the late 2010s). About the investigation overall: Objective responses occurred in roughly 19% of enrolled patients, and under 40% achieved disease control. Study-wide findings and limitations: The strongest predictors of response were reported to be early dynamic shifts in blood T cell clones along with a rise in serum interferon-beta following radiation. After treatment with radiotherapy and ipilimumab, TCR clones that came from tumors expanded in the peripheral blood.

The study tested focal radiation therapy combined with CTLA-4 blockade (ipilimumab) in patients with chemo-refractory metastatic non-small-cell lung cancer. The method behind the library was the immunoSEQ multiplex PCR assay. The clones in this table, taken by TCRdb from immuneACCESS, are in-frame only. Not every clone is retained; where verified, under half of the shortfall comes from an unresolved V gene, and the cause of the rest is unknown. The sample profile shows 83,000 or so clones; under 85% of them were found once. 0.75% to 1% of the sample is in the top ten clones. Note on this clone: Its antigen specificity is not known. The sample holds no much larger clone one base away, and base qualities are not on file.

Based on the germline V gene, the CDR1 and CDR2 sequences are MGHDK and SYGVNS. A distance of 12 bases separates the germline ends of V and J, which lose 5 bases and 8 bases respectively. The CDR3 numbers 12 residues from cysteine through phenylalanine. The read is trimmed to its CDR3 DNA, 36 bases read in frame from base 1. The rearrangement combines TRBV25-1 with TRBJ1-2; 6 matching bases give a weak D call of TRBD1. The TCR was taken from a human donor with non-small cell lung cancer who had stable disease on radiotherapy plus ipilimumab. The sequenced sample was peripheral blood, obtained from a patient treated with radiotherapy plus ipilimumab. Read as DNA, the sequence is TGTGCCAGCAGTTTAGGGGGGGGAGGCTACACCTTC. Translated, this gives CASSLGGGGYTF.